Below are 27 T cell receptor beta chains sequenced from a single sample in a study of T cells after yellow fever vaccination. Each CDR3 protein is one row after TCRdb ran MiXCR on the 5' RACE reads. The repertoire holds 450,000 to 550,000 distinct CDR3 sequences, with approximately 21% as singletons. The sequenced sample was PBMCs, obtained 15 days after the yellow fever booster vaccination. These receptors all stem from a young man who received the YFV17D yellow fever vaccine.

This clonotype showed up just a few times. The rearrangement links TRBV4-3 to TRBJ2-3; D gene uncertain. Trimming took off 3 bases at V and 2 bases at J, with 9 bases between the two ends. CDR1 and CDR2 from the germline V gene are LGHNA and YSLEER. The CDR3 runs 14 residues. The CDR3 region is CASSHGYSTDTQYF. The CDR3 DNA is TGCGCCAGCAGCCATGGATACTCCACAGATACGCAGTATTTT.

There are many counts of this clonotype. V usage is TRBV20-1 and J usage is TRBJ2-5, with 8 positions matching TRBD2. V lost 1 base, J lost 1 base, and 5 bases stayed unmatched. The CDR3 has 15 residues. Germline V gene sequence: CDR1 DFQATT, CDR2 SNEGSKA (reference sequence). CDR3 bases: TGCAGTGCTAGAGTACCGGGAGGGGGCCAAGAGACCCAGTACTTC. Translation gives CSARVPGGGQETQYF.

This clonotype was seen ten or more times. CDR3 nucleotide sequence: TGTGCCAGCAGCTTTCAGGGATTGAACACTGAAGCTTTCTTT. It yields the protein CASSFQGLNTEAFF. V gene TRBV7-9 combines with J gene TRBJ1-1; maybe TRBD1 (5 bases). V lost 3 bases to trimming and J lost 0 bases, with 8 bases between them. CDR1 and CDR2 (germline): SEHNR, FQNEAQ (reference sequence). The CDR3 contains 14 residues.

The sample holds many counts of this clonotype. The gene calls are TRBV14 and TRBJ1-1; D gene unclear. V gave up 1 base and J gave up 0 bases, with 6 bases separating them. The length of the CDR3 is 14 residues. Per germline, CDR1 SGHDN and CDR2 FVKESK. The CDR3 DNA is TGTGCCAGCAGCCAAGTGGGTCTGAACACTGAAGCTTTCTTT. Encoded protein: CASSQVGLNTEAFF.

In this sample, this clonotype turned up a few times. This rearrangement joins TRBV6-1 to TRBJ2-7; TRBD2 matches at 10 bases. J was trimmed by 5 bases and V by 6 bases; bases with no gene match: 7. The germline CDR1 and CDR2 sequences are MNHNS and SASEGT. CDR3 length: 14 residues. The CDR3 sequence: CASRRGLASHEQYF. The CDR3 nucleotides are TGTGCCAGCAGAAGGGGACTAGCGAGCCACGAGCAGTACTTC.

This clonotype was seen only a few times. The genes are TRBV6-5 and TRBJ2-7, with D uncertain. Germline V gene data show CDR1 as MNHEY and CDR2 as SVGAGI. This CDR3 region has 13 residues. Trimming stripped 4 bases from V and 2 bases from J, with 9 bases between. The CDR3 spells CASSLSSPYEQYF. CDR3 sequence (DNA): TGTGCCAGCAGTTTGTCCAGCCCCTACGAGCAGTACTTC.

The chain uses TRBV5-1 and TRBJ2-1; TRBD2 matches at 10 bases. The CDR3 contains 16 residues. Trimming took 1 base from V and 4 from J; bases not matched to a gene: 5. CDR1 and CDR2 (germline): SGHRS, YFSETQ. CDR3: CASSLPLAGVYNEQFF. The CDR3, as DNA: TGCGCCAGCAGCTTGCCTCTAGCGGGAGTTTACAATGAGCAGTTCTTC.

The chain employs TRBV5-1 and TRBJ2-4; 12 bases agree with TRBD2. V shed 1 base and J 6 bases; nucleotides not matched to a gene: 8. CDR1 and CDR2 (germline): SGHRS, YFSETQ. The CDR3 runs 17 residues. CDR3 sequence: CASSLWASGRAANIQYF. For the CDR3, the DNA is TGCGCCAGCAGCTTGTGGGCTAGCGGGAGGGCCGCAAACATTCAGTACTTC.

CDR3 DNA: TGTGCCAGCAAGGGGCAGGGAACCCCCTACGAGCAGTACTTC. As protein: CASKGQGTPYEQYF. V gene TRBV28 combines with J gene TRBJ2-7; perhaps TRBD1 as D (5 bases). Trimming took 7 bases from V and 2 from J, leaving 15 bases between them. The CDR3 length is 14 residues. Germline CDR1 reads MDHEN; CDR2 reads SYDVKM. Variable domain in full (rest from reference TRBV28 and TRBJ2-7): DVKVTQSSRYLVKRTGEKVFLECVQDMDHENMFWYRQDPGLGLRLIYFSYDVKMKEKGDIPEGYSVSREKKERFSLILESASTNQTSMYLCASKGQGTPYEQYFGPGTRLTVT.

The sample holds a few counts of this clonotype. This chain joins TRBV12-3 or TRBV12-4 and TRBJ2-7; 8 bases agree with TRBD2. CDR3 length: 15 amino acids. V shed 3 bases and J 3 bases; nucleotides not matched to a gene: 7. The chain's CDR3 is CASSLGGLELYEQYF. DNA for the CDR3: TGTGCCAGCAGTTTGGGGGGACTAGAGCTCTACGAGCAGTACTTC.

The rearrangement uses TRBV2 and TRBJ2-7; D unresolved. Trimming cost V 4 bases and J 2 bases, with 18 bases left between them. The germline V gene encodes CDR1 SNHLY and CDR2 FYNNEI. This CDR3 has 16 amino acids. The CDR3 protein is CASSGPPIGFPYEQYF. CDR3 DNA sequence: TGTGCCAGCAGTGGGCCACCGATCGGATTCCCCTACGAGCAGTACTTC.

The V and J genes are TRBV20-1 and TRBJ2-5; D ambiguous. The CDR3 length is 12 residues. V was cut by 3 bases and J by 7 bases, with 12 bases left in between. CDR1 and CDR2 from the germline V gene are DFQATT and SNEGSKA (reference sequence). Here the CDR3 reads CSASLVRGTQYF. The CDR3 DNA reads TGCAGTGCTAGTCTCGTGCGAGGGACCCAGTACTTC.

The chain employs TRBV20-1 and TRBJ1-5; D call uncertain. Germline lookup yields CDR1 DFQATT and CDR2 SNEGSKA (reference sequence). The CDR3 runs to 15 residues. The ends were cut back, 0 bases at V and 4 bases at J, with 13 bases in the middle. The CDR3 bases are TGCAGTGCTAGAGATCTAACAGCAATGAATCAGCCCCAGCATTTT. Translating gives CSARDLTAMNQPQHF.

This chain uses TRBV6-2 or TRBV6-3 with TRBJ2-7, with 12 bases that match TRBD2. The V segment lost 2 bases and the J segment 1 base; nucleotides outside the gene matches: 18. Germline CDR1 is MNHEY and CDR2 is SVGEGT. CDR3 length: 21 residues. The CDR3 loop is CASSYPEPNLGTSGSSYEQYF. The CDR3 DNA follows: TGTGCCAGCAGTTACCCAGAACCAAATTTGGGGACTAGCGGGTCGTCCTACGAGCAGTACTTC.

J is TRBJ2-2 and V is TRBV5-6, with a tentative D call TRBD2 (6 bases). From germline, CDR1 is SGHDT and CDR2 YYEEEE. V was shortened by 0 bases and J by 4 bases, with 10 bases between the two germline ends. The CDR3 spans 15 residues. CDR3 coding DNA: TGTGCCAGCAGCTTGGTAGGAGGGGCCACCGGGGAGCTGTTTTTT. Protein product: CASSLVGGATGELFF. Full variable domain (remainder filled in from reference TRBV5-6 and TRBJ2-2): DAGVTQSPTHLIKTRGQQVTLRCSPKSGHDTVSWYQQALGQGPQFIFQYYEEEERQRGNFPDRFSGHQFPNYSSELNVNALLLGDSALYLCASSLVGGATGELFFGEGSRLTVL.

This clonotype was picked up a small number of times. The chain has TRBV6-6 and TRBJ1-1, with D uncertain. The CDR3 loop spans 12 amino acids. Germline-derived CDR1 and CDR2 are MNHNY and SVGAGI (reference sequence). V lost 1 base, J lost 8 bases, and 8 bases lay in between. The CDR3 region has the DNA TGTGCCAGCAGTTACTTTGCGGACGAAGCTTTCTTT. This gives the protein CASSYFADEAFF.

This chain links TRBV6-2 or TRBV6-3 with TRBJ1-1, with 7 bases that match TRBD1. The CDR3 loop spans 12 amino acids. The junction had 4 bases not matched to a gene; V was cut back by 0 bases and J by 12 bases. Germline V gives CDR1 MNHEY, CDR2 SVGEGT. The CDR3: CASSYSGQYTFF. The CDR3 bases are TGTGCCAGCAGTTACTCGGGACAGTACACTTTCTTT.

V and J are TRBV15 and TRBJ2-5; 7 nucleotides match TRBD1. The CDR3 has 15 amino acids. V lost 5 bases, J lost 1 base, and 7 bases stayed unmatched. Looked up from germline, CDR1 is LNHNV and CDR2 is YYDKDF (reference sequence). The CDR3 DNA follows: TGTGCCACCAGCCAAGACAGACAGGGCCAAGAGACCCAGTACTTC. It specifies CATSQDRQGQETQYF. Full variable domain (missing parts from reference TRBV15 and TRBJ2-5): DAMVIQNPRYQVTQFGKPVTLSCSQTLNHNVMYWYQQKSSQAPKLLFHYYDKDFNNEADTPDNFQSRRPNTSFCFLDIRSPGLGDTAMYLCATSQDRQGQETQYFGPGTRLLVL.

CDR3 DNA sequence: TGTGCCACCAGCAGAGAGGGCAGCGCTAGCACAGATACGCAGTATTTT. Amino acids: CATSREGSASTDTQYF. The V gene is TRBV15, the J gene TRBJ2-3; D unclear. CDR3 size: 16 residues. CDR1 is LNHNV and CDR2 is YYDKDF in the germline V gene (reference sequence). Trimming left V 0 bases short and J 0 bases short, with 10 bases between.

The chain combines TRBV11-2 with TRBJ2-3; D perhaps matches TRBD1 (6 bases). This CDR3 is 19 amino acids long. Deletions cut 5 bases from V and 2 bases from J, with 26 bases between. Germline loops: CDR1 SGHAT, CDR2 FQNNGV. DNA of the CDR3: TGTGCCAGCAGCCTCCTATGTAACCGGGACATAGCCTTCACAGATACGCAGTATTTT. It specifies CASSLLCNRDIAFTDTQYF.

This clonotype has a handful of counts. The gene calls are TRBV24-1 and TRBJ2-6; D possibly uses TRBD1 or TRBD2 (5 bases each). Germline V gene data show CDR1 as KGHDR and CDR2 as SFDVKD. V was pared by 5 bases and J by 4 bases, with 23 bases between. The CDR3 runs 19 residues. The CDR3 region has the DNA TGTGCCACCAGTGCAGACAGTGGGGCTAGCCTTGGGGGGGCCAACGTCCTGACTTTC. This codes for CATSADSGASLGGANVLTF.

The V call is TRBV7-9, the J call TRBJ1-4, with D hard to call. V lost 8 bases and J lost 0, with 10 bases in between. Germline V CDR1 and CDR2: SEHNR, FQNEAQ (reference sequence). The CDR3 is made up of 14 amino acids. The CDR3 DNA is TGTGCCAGCGCAGTTCAAGCAACTAATGAAAAACTGTTTTTT. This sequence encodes CASAVQATNEKLFF.

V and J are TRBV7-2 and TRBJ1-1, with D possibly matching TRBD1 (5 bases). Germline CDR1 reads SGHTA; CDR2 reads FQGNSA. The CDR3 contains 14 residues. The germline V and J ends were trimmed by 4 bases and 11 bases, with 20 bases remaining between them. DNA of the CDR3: TGTGCCAGCAGCTCGGGGGGACGGAAATTAAGTGCTTTCTTT. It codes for CASSSGGRKLSAFF.

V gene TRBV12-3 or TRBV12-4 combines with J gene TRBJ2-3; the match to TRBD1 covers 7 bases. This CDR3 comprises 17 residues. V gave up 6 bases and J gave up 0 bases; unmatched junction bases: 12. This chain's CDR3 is CASSTLASRGSTDTQYF. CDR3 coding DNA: TGTGCCAGCAGCACTCTAGCTTCCAGGGGGAGCACAGATACGCAGTATTTT.

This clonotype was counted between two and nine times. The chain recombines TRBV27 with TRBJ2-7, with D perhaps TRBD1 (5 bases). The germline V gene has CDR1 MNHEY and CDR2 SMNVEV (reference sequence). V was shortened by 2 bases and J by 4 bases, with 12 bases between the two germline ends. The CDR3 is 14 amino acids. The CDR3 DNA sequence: TGTGCCAGCAGTTTAAAACAGGAATGGTACGAGCAGTACTTC. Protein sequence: CASSLKQEWYEQYF.

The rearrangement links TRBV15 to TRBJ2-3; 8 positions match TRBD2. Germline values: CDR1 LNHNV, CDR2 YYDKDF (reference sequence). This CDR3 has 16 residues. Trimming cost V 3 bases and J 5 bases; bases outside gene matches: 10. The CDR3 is CATSSVSAGGIDTQYF. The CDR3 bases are TGTGCCACCAGCAGCGTTTCGGCGGGAGGTATAGATACGCAGTATTTT. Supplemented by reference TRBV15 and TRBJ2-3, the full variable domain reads DAMVIQNPRYQVTQFGKPVTLSCSQTLNHNVMYWYQQKSSQAPKLLFHYYDKDFNNEADTPDNFQSRRPNTSFCFLDIRSPGLGDTAMYLCATSSVSAGGIDTQYFGPGTRLTVL.

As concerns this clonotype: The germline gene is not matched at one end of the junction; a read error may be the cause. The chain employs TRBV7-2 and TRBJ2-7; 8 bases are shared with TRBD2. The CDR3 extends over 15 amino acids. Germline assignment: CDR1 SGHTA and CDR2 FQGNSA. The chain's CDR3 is CASSQQAGASYELYF. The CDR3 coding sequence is TGTGCCAGCAGCCAACAAGCGGGGGCAAGCTACGAGCTGTACTTC.